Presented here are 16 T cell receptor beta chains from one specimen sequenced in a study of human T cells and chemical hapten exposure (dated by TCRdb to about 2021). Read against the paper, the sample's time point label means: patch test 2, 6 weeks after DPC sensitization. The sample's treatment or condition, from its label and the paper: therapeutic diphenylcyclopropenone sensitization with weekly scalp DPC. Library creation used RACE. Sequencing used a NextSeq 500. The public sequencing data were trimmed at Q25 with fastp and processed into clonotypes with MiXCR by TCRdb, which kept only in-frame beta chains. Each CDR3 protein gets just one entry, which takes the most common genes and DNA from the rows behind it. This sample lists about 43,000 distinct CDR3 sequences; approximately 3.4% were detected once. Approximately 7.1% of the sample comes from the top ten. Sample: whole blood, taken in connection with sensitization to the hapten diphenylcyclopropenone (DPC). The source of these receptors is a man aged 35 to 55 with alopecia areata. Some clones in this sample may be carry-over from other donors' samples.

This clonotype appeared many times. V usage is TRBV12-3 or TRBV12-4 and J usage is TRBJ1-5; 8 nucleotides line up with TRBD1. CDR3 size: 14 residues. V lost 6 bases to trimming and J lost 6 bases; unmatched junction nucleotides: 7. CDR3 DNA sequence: TGTGCCAGCAGCCAGGGGGCGAAGGGTCAGCCCCAGCATTTT. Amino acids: CASSQGAKGQPQHF.

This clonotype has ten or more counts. CDR3 in DNA: TGTGCCAGCAGCTTAGAGGCTACACGGGGGAGCAATGAGCAGTTCTTC. Its translation is CASSLEATRGSNEQFF. This chain uses TRBV7-2 with TRBJ2-1; D possibly corresponds to TRBD2 (6 bases). Per the germline V gene, CDR1 is SGHTA and CDR2 is FQGNSA. Trimming pared 1 base from V and 6 bases from J, leaving 16 bases between. The CDR3 consists of 16 residues.

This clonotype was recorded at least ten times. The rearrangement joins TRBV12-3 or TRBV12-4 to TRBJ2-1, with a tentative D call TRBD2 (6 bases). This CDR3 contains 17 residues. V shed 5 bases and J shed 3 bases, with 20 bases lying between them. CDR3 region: CASSTWRAFEVYNEQFF. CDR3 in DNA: TGTGCCAGCAGTACCTGGAGGGCCTTTGAGGTCTACAATGAGCAGTTCTTC.

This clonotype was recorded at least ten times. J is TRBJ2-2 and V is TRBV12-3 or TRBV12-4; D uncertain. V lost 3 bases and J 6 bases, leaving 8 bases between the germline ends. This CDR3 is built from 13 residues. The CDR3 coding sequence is TGTGCCAGCAGTTTCGCCTGGGCCGGGGAGCTGTTTTTT. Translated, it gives CASSFAWAGELFF.

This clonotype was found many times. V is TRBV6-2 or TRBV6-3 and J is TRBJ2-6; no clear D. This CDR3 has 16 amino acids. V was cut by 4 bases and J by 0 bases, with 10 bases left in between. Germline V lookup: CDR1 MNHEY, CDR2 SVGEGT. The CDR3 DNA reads TGTGCCAGCAGTTTCAACAGCCGCTCTGGGGCCAACGTCCTGACTTTC. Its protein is CASSFNSRSGANVLTF.

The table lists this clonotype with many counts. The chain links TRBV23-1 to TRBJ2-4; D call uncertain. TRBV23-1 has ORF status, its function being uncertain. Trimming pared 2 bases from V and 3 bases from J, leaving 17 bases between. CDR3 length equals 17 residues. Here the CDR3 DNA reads TGCGCCAGCAGTCAACCCCCGCCCATAGGAGTCAAAAACATTCAGTACTTC. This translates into CASSQPPPIGVKNIQYF.

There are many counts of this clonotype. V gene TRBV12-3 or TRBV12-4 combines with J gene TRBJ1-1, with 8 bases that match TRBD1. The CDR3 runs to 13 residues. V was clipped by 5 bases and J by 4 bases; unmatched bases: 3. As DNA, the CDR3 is TGTGCCAGCAGTAGACAGGGGACCACTGAAGCTTTCTTT. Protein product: CASSRQGTTEAFF.

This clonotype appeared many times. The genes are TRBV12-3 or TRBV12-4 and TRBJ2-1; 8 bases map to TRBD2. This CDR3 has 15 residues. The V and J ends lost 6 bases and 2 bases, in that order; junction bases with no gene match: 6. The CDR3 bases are TGTGCCAGCAGACCGGAGGGACTAGCCTACAATGAGCAGTTCTTC. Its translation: CASRPEGLAYNEQFF.

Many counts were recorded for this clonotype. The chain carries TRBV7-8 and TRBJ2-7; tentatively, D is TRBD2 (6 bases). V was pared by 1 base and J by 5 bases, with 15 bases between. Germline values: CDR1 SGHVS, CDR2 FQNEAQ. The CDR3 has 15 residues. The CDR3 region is CASSLGTREGNEQYF. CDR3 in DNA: TGTGCCAGCAGCTTAGGGACGCGGGAAGGGAACGAGCAGTACTTC.

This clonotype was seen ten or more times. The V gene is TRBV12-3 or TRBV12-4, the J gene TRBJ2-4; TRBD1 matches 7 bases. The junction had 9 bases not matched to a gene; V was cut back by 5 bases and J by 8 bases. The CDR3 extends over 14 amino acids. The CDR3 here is CASSLGQARDIQYF. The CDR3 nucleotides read TGTGCCAGCAGTCTCGGACAGGCTCGGGACATTCAGTACTTC.

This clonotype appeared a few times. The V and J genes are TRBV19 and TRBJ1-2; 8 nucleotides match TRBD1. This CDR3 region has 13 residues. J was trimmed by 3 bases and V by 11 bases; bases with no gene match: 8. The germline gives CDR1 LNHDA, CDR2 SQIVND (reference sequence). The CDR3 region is CASSQGADYGYTF. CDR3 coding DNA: TGTGCCTCCAGCCAGGGGGCGGACTATGGCTACACCTTC.

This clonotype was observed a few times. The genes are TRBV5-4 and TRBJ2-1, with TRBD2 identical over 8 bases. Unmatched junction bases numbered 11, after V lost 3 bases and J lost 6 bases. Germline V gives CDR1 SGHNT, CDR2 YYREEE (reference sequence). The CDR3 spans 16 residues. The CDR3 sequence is CASSSFTSGRGNEQFF. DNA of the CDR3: TGTGCCAGCAGCTCCTTTACTAGCGGAAGGGGCAATGAGCAGTTCTTC.

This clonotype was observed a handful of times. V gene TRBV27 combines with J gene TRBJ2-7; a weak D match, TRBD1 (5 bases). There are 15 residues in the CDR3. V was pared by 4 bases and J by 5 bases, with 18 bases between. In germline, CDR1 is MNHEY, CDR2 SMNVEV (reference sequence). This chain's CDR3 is CASSSPWGTTHEQYF. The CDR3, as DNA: TGTGCCAGCAGTTCCCCCTGGGGCACCACCCACGAGCAGTACTTC.

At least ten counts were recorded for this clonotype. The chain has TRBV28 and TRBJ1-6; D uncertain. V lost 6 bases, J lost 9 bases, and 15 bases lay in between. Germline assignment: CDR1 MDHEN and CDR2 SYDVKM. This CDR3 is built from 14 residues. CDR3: CASRAAGSTSPLHF. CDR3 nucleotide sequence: TGTGCCAGCAGGGCGGCCGGGAGCACTTCACCCCTCCACTTT.

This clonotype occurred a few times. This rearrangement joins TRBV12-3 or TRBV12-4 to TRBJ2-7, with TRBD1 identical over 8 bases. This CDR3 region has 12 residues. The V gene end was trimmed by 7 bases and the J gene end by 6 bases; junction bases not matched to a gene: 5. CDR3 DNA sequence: TGTGCCAGCACTCAGGGGGCCCTCGAGCAGTACTTC. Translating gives CASTQGALEQYF.

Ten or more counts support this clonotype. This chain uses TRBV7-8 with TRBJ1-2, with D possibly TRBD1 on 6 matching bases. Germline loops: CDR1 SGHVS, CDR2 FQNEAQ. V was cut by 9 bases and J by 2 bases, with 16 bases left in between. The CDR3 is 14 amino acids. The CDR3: CASGRSGQNYGYTF. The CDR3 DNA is TGTGCCAGTGGCAGGTCTGGACAGAACTATGGCTACACCTTC.